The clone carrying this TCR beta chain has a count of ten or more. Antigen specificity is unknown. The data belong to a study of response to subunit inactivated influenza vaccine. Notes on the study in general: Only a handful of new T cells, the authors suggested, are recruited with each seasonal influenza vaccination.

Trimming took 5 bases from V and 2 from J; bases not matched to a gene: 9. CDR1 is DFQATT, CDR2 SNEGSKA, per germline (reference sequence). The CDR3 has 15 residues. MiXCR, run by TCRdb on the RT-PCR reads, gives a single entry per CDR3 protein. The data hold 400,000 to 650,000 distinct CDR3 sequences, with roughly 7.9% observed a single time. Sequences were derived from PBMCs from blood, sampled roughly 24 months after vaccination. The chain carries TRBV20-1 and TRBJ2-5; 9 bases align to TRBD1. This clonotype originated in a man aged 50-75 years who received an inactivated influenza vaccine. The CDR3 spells CSAQPRTGAQETQYF. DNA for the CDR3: TGCAGTGCTCAGCCACGGACAGGGGCACAAGAGACCCAGTACTTC.